Listed below are T cell receptor beta chains from one sample, sequenced in a study of T cell responses to AZD1222 COVID-19 vaccine. Sequencing used immunoSEQ multiplex PCR; TCRdb keeps in-frame clones, though not all of them. Here the sample spans approximately 190,000 clones, 94% being singletons. The source material was peripheral blood, sampled on day 0 of AZD1222 vaccination. All receptors come from an adult in good health. The CDR3 runs from the conserved cysteine through the conserved F or W. A D gene is named only where the DNA matches it firmly. The listing skips clone size in some rows; elsewhere it reads once, few, many or a size class.

V gene	D gene	clone size	J gene	CDR3 protein	CDR3 DNA
TRBV4-1	TRBD2	-	TRBJ2-3	CASSQILGLAAPISTDTQYF	TGCGCCAGCAGCCAAATCCTGGGACTAGCGGCACCTATTAGCACAGATACGCAGTATTTT
TRBV29-1	TRBD1	-	TRBJ2-1	CSVDRQGVGRDEQFF	TGCAGCGTTGACAGACAGGGGGTCGGACGGGATGAGCAGTTCTTC
TRBV9	TRBD2	-	TRBJ2-3	CASSASGKGDTQYF	TGTGCCAGCAGCGCTAGCGGGAAAGGAGATACGCAGTATTTT
TRBV18	TRBD1	-	TRBJ2-5	CASSPLGTGAREETQYF	TGTGCCAGCTCACCGCTCGGGACAGGGGCGAGGGAAGAGACCCAGTACTTC
TRBV6-5	TRBD1	-	TRBJ2-3	CATLKQGATDTQYF	TGTGCCACCCTCAAACAGGGGGCAACAGATACGCAGTATTTT
TRBV19	-	-	TRBJ2-5	CASSNTRWETQYF	TGTGCCAGTAGTAACACTAGATGGGAGACCCAGTACTTC
TRBV7-7	TRBD2	-	TRBJ2-5	CASSPQGRESETQYF	TGTGCTAGCAGCCCGCAAGGGCGGGAGTCAGAGACCCAGTACTTC
TRBV13	TRBD1	-	TRBJ2-5	CASSPTGQGEETQYF	TGTGCCAGCAGCCCCACGGGACAGGGGGAAGAGACCCAGTACTTC
TRBV28	-	-	TRBJ2-7	CASSLGRTGFF	TGTGCCAGCAGTTTAGGAAGAACGGGATTCTTC
TRBV27	-	-	TRBJ1-1	CASSFARGGRTEAFF	TGTGCCAGCAGTTTCGCCCGGGGGGGGCGAACTGAAGCTTTCTTT
TRBV30	-	-	TRBJ1-1	CAWSPINTEAFF	TGTGCCTGGAGTCCGATAAACACTGAAGCTTTCTTT
TRBV11-1	TRBD2	-	TRBJ2-2	CASRGGEPRGTGELFF	TGTGCCAGCCGGGGGGGAGAGCCAAGAGGGACCGGGGAGCTGTTTTTT
TRBV30	TRBD1	-	TRBJ1-1	CAWSGQGVMNTEAFF	TGTGCCTGGAGTGGGCAGGGGGTGATGAACACTGAAGCTTTCTTT
TRBV28	-	-	TRBJ2-7	CASSLFGNYEQYF	TGTGCCAGCAGTTTATTTGGGAACTACGAGCAGTACTTC
TRBV6-8	-	-	TRBJ2-7	CASSYRAMSSYEQYF	TGTGCCAGCAGTTATCGGGCTATGTCTTCCTACGAGCAGTACTTC
TRBV7-9	-	-	TRBJ1-2	CASSREQGYGYTF	TGTGCCAGCAGCCGCGAACAGGGCTATGGCTACACCTTC
TRBV9	TRBD1	-	TRBJ2-7	CASSPGTEVYEQYF	TGTGCCAGCAGCCCCGGGACAGAAGTCTACGAGCAGTACTTC
TRBV2	-	-	TRBJ2-7	CASLPWGSREQYF	TGTGCCAGCCTCCCGTGGGGGTCCCGCGAGCAGTACTTC
TRBV24-1	-	-	TRBJ2-2	CATEQGYAGELFF	TGTGCCACCGAACAGGGTTATGCCGGGGAGCTGTTTTTT
TRBV3-1/TRBV3-2	-	-	TRBJ1-3	CASSQISGNTIYF	TGTGCCAGCAGCCAAATTTCTGGAAACACCATATATTTT
TRBV9	TRBD2	-	TRBJ2-3	CASSRGLAGGPEGTQYF	TGTGCCAGCAGCCGGGGACTAGCGGGAGGGCCGGAGGGGACGCAGTATTTT
TRBV19	TRBD1	-	TRBJ2-7	CASSSHRGNYEQYF	TGTGCCAGTAGTAGTCACAGGGGAAACTACGAGCAGTACTTC
TRBV28	TRBD1	-	TRBJ2-5	CASSFRQGIGQTQYF	TGTGCCAGCAGTTTTCGACAGGGTATCGGTCAGACCCAGTACTTC
TRBV19	-	-	TRBJ1-1	CASSIGGQGTEAFF	TGTGCCAGTAGTATCGGGGGGCAAGGCACTGAAGCTTTCTTT
TRBV6-2/TRBV6-3	-	-	TRBJ2-3	CASSLLTGSGGGDTQYF	TGTGCCAGCAGTTTACTAACCGGGAGCGGTGGTGGAGATACGCAGTATTTT
TRBV24-1	TRBD1	-	TRBJ1-2	CATSDSRQGYYGYTF	TGTGCCACCAGTGATTCCAGACAGGGCTACTATGGCTACACCTTC
TRBV9	TRBD1	once	TRBJ2-4	CASSVGQGRGNIQYF	TGTGCCAGCAGCGTAGGACAGGGAAGGGGAAACATTCAGTACTTC
TRBV29-1	-	-	TRBJ2-2	CSVGLPEPNTGELFF	TGCAGCGTTGGTTTACCCGAACCGAACACCGGGGAGCTGTTTTTT
TRBV19	-	-	TRBJ2-1	CASSIDPTGRMYNEQFF	TGTGCCAGTAGTATAGATCCCACGGGACGGATGTACAATGAGCAGTTCTTC
TRBV19	TRBD1	-	TRBJ2-3	CASSIRQGSTDTQYF	TGTGCCAGTAGTATCCGACAGGGGTCCACAGATACGCAGTATTTT
TRBV10-1	TRBD1	-	TRBJ2-7	CASSVPLYPDRGPCYEQYF	TGCGCCAGCAGTGTCCCCCTCTACCCGGACAGGGGGCCTTGCTACGAGCAGTACTTC
TRBV6-5	-	-	TRBJ2-2	CASSSASGELFF	TGTGCCAGCAGTTCGGCGTCGGGGGAGCTGTTTTTT
TRBV7-9	-	few	TRBJ2-3	CASSKRVLSEGKADTQYF	TGTGCCAGCAGCAAAAGGGTCCTTAGCGAGGGCAAGGCAGATACGCAGTATTTT
TRBV6-2/TRBV6-3	-	-	TRBJ2-5	CASSSDGPRPQYF	TGTGCCAGCAGCTCGGACGGACCCCGGCCCCAGTACTTC
TRBV2	TRBD1	-	TRBJ1-1	CASSAYRDRVDLGTEAFF	TGTGCCAGCAGCGCGTACCGGGACAGGGTTGATTTGGGCACTGAAGCTTTCTTT
TRBV24-1	-	-	TRBJ1-5	CATSAGDVNQPQHF	TGTGCCACCAGTGCCGGGGATGTCAATCAGCCCCAGCATTTT
TRBV29-1	-	-	TRBJ2-1	CSVVFGSSYNEQFF	TGCAGCGTTGTATTCGGGAGCTCCTACAATGAGCAGTTCTTC
TRBV29-1	TRBD1	few	TRBJ1-1	CSVTGRAHTEAFF	TGCAGCGTGACAGGGAGGGCGCACACTGAAGCTTTCTTT
TRBV30	-	-	TRBJ1-1	CAWSAWTPNTEAFF	TGTGCCTGGAGTGCATGGACGCCGAACACTGAAGCTTTCTTT
TRBV4-1	TRBD1	-	TRBJ2-7	CASSQQGQGTNEQYF	TGCGCCAGCAGCCAACAGGGACAGGGAACCAACGAGCAGTACTTC
TRBV28	TRBD1	-	TRBJ1-5	CASTYTGGHQPQHF	TGTGCCAGCACCTATACAGGGGGGCATCAGCCCCAGCATTTT
TRBV6-5	-	-	TRBJ1-2	CASSYGTDYGYTF	TGTGCCAGCAGTTATGGCACCGACTATGGCTACACCTTC
TRBV28	TRBD2	-	TRBJ2-7	CASKLAGGVYEQYF	TGTGCCAGCAAACTAGCGGGAGGGGTCTACGAGCAGTACTTC
TRBV6-5	-	-	TRBJ1-5	CASTQGSQPQHF	TGTGCCAGCACACAGGGTTCACAGCCCCAGCATTTT
TRBV29-1	-	-	TRBJ1-4	CSVGVGEKLFF	TGCAGCGTTGGGGTGGGGGAAAAACTGTTTTTT
TRBV7-9	TRBD2	-	TRBJ2-1	CASSPRLAYNEQFF	TGTGCCAGCAGCCCTAGACTAGCTTACAATGAGCAGTTCTTC
TRBV4-1	TRBD1	-	TRBJ2-7	CASSQRTGGSEQYF	TGCGCCAGCAGCCAGCGGACAGGGGGCAGCGAGCAGTACTTC
TRBV5-1	TRBD1	-	TRBJ2-5	CASSFGQGHQETQYF	TGCGCCAGCAGCTTTGGACAGGGGCACCAAGAGACCCAGTACTTC
TRBV5-6	-	-	TRBJ2-3	CASSLLGEGDTQYF	TGTGCCAGCAGCTTATTGGGTGAGGGTGATACGCAGTATTTT
TRBV3-1/TRBV3-2	-	once	TRBJ2-7	CASSQYHSPYEQYF	TGTGCCAGCAGCCAATATCACAGCCCTTACGAGCAGTACTTC
TRBV7-9	TRBD1	-	TRBJ1-2	CASSARPGQGSYLNGYTF	TGTGCCAGCAGCGCACGTCCGGGACAGGGTAGTTATCTCAATGGCTACACCTTC
TRBV19	-	-	TRBJ2-5	CASSIITGETQYF	TGTGCCAGTAGTATCATCACGGGGGAGACCCAGTACTTC
TRBV15	TRBD1	once	TRBJ2-1	CATSRAGTGVNEQFF	TGTGCCACCAGCAGAGCCGGGACAGGTGTCAATGAGCAGTTCTTC
TRBV7-9	-	-	TRBJ2-7	CASSLDGSPSYEQYF	TGTGCCAGCAGCTTAGACGGGTCACCCTCCTACGAGCAGTACTTC
TRBV27	-	-	TRBJ1-3	CASSRYLSTNSGNTIYF	TGTGCCAGCAGCCGTTATTTGTCGACAAACTCTGGAAACACCATATATTTT
TRBV6-1	-	-	TRBJ1-6	CASSEGGLGKSPLHF	TGTGCCAGCAGTGAGGGGGGATTAGGAAAATCACCCCTCCACTTT
TRBV2	-	-	TRBJ2-1	CASSVDRQPLDEQFF	TGTGCCAGCAGTGTTGACCGACAACCCTTGGATGAGCAGTTCTTC
TRBV18	-	-	TRBJ1-1	CASSPINLNTEAFF	TGTGCCAGCTCACCAATCAACTTGAACACTGAAGCTTTCTTT